This T cell receptor beta chain was profiled in a study of T cells in Graves' hyperthyroidism and ophthalmopathy. This CDR3 has 18 amino acids. V shed 0 bases and J 5 bases; nucleotides not matched to a gene: 10. Germline assignment: CDR1 LNHDA and CDR2 SQIVND (reference sequence). TCR beta CDR3 regions were amplified from RNA. HTBI primers drove first-round RT-PCR of the TCR CDR3. Each CDR3 protein is one row after TCRdb ran MiXCR on the multiplex PCR reads. The data contain 200,000 to 250,000 distinct CDR3 sequences, about a sixth of them singletons. The sequence came from a woman under 30 with Graves' ophthalmopathy. The source material was blood. This rearrangement joins TRBV19 to TRBJ2-7; 13 bases line up with TRBD2. CDR3 sequence: CASSIDLSGTSGGDEQYF. DNA for the CDR3: TGTGCCAGTAGTATAGATCTATCGGGTACTAGCGGGGGGGACGAGCAGTACTTC.